The rows below give T cell receptor beta chains drawn from one sample of a study of Ad26.COV2.S vaccination and SARS-CoV-2 variants. The repertoire was sequenced with immunoSEQ multiplex PCR; TCRdb's copy has only in-frame clones and lacks some. The table includes around 250,000 clones, 70% to 90% detected once. Sample: peripheral blood, taken in a trial of Ad26.COV2.S vaccine versus placebo. The source is a person between 18 and 60 years old who received the Ad26.COV2.S COVID-19 vaccine or a placebo. Each CDR3 is given with its conserved first and last residue. The D gene is left open where the match is weak. Some rows have no size entry. The others give once, few or many, or a class for an expanded clone.

TRBJ2-7 TRBD1 TRBV3-1/TRBV3-2 . CASSRQGTSYEQYF TGTGCCAGCAGCCGACAGGGGACATCCTACGAGCAGTACTTC
TRBJ1-1 . TRBV25-1 . CASSDGSRARAFF TGTGCCAGCAGTGATGGATCCCGGGCGAGGGCTTTCTTT
TRBJ1-6 . TRBV7-8 few CASSLANRARISPLHF TGTGCCAGCAGCTTAGCGAACAGGGCGAGGATTTCACCCCTCCACTTT
TRBJ1-6 . TRBV7-3 few CASSLKAGVGSPLHF TGTGCCAGCAGCTTAAAGGCAGGGGTAGGCTCACCCCTCCACTTT
TRBJ1-1 . TRBV6-5 once CASSYSPTGNTEAFF TGTGCCAGCAGTTACTCTCCGACGGGAAACACTGAAGCTTTCTTT
TRBJ1-2 . TRBV20-1 . CSASWGARGYTF TGCAGTGCTAGTTGGGGGGCGCGTGGCTACACCTTC
TRBJ2-7 . TRBV27 . CASSLFPGPYEQYF TGTGCCAGCAGTTTATTTCCGGGACCCTACGAGCAGTACTTC
TRBJ1-4 . TRBV27 . CASSYIGRSTNEKLFF TGTGCCAGCAGTTATATAGGCAGATCAACTAATGAAAAACTGTTTTTT
TRBJ1-4 . TRBV7-9 . CASSLASREKLFF TGTGCCAGCAGCTTAGCCTCTAGGGAAAAACTGTTTTTT
TRBJ2-5 TRBD1 TRBV11-1 . CASSFDGQGQETQYF TGTGCCAGCAGCTTCGACGGACAGGGACAAGAGACCCAGTACTTC
TRBJ1-3 TRBD1 TRBV5-1 . CASSLVTGVPNGNTIYF TGCGCCAGCAGCTTGGTCACAGGGGTTCCGAATGGAAACACCATATATTTT
TRBJ1-1 . TRBV2 . CASSGTFRGEAFF TGTGCCAGCAGTGGGACATTTAGAGGTGAAGCTTTCTTT
TRBJ2-2 TRBD1 TRBV10-2 . CASRQAGGGELFF TGCGCCAGCAGACAGGCAGGGGGCGGGGAGCTGTTTTTT
TRBJ2-1 . TRBV21-1 . CASNRPSGRDIAGYNEQFF TGTGCCAGCAACCGGCCTAGCGGGAGGGATATTGCGGGGTACAATGAGCAGTTCTTC
TRBJ1-1 . TRBV14 . CASSPDRRPMNTEAFF TGTGCCAGCAGCCCCGACAGGAGACCCATGAACACTGAAGCTTTCTTT
TRBJ2-2 . TRBV12-3/TRBV12-4 . CASSSTAGELFF TGTGCCAGCAGTTCCACAGCCGGGGAGCTGTTTTTT
TRBJ2-1 . TRBV18 . CASSPRSGTSSYNEQFF TGTGCCAGCTCACCACGGTCAGGGACGAGCTCCTACAATGAGCAGTTCTTC
TRBJ1-2 TRBD1 TRBV5-6 . CASLQTGGDYGYTF TGTGCCAGCTTACAGACAGGGGGCGACTATGGCTACACCTTC
TRBJ1-2 . TRBV12-3/TRBV12-4 . CASSPRGNYGYTF TGTGCCAGCAGCCCGCGGGGAAACTATGGCTACACCTTC
TRBJ1-4 . TRBV30 . CAWRGSGDEKLFF TGTGCCTGGAGGGGTTCAGGGGATGAAAAACTGTTTTTT
TRBJ1-2 . TRBV18 . CASSPPGDGYTF TGTGCCAGCTCACCACCGGGCGATGGCTACACCTTC
TRBJ1-1 TRBD1 TRBV5-1 . CASSRRDRGLLNTEAFF TGCGCCAGCAGCCGCAGGGACAGGGGGCTTTTGAACACTGAAGCTTTCTTT
TRBJ2-6 . TRBV15 . CATSRDGSGANVLTF TGTGCCACCAGCAGAGATGGGTCTGGGGCCAACGTCCTGACTTTC
TRBJ1-4 TRBD1 TRBV27 . CASSPGQGRKITNEKLFF TGTGCCAGCAGCCCCGGACAGGGACGGAAAATAACTAATGAAAAACTGTTTTTT
TRBJ2-2 . TRBV7-3 once CASSFDTGELFF TGTGCCAGCAGCTTCGACACCGGGGAGCTGTTTTTT
TRBJ2-2 . TRBV19 . CASRGGNANTGELFF TGTGCCAGTAGGGGCGGGAACGCGAACACCGGGGAGCTGTTTTTT
TRBJ1-1 . TRBV15 few CATSIEPDKNTEAFF TGTGCCACCAGCATCGAGCCGGACAAGAACACTGAAGCTTTCTTT
TRBJ1-1 TRBD1 TRBV5-1 . CASSFGTGDMNTEAFF TGCGCCAGCAGCTTCGGGACAGGGGATATGAACACTGAAGCTTTCTTT
TRBJ1-2 . TRBV30 . CAWNANYGYTF TGTGCCTGGAACGCTAACTATGGCTACACCTTC
TRBJ1-1 TRBD1 TRBV19 . CASVNRGMNTEAFF TGTGCCAGTGTTAACAGGGGCATGAACACTGAAGCTTTCTTT
TRBJ2-2 . TRBV5-1 . CASSSLGIRGPSTGELFF TGCGCCAGCAGCTCTTTGGGTATCCGGGGCCCCAGCACCGGGGAGCTGTTTTTT
TRBJ2-7 TRBD2 TRBV27 . CASSLLGATSGSEQYF TGTGCCAGCAGTTTACTCGGAGCGACTAGCGGATCCGAGCAGTACTTC
TRBJ1-4 . TRBV12-1 . CASSLGENEKLFF TGTGCCAGCAGCTTGGGTGAGAATGAAAAACTGTTTTTT
TRBJ2-1 . TRBV5-1 . CASSWVPKPSRLNEQFF TGCGCCAGCAGTTGGGTCCCCAAACCTAGTCGGCTCAATGAGCAGTTCTTC
TRBJ2-2 . TRBV9 . CASSVGGLAGELFF TGTGCCAGCAGCGTAGGGGGGCTGGCCGGGGAGCTGTTTTTT
TRBJ2-1 . TRBV7-6 . CASSLSAWSDGRDEQFF TGTGCCAGCAGCTTATCCGCTTGGTCCGACGGCAGGGATGAGCAGTTCTTC
TRBJ2-5 . TRBV3-1/TRBV3-2 . CASSQASYQETQYF TGTGCCAGCAGCCAAGCATCGTACCAAGAGACCCAGTACTTC
TRBJ2-2 TRBD2 TRBV9 . CASSDPAPGLAPLNTGELFF TGTGCCAGCAGCGACCCCGCCCCGGGACTAGCGCCACTGAACACCGGGGAGCTGTTTTTT
TRBJ2-1 . TRBV5-5 once CASSSYNEQFF TGTGCCAGCAGCTCCTACAATGAGCAGTTCTTC
TRBJ2-2 . TRBV20-1 once CSASGLSTGELFF TGCAGTGCTAGTGGACTCTCCACCGGGGAGCTGTTTTTT
TRBJ1-4 . TRBV18 . CASSIQSNEKLFF TGTGCCAGCTCGATCCAGTCCAATGAAAAACTGTTTTTT
TRBJ1-2 . TRBV18 . CASSQGQGRGYTF TGTGCCAGCTCACAGGGTCAGGGGCGCGGCTACACCTTC
TRBJ1-1 . TRBV6-6 . CASSYFTQGRDGAFF TGTGCCAGCAGTTACTTTACTCAGGGGAGAGATGGTGCTTTCTTT
TRBJ2-3 . TRBV6-6 few CASSYSSLSSTDTQYF TGTGCCAGCAGTTACTCGTCGCTCTCCAGCACAGATACGCAGTATTTT
TRBJ1-1 . TRBV6-5 . CASSYSGGPNTEAFF TGTGCCAGCAGTTACTCGGGAGGCCCGAACACTGAAGCTTTCTTT
TRBJ2-7 . TRBV7-8 . CASSLGRDYEQYF TGTGCCAGCAGCTTAGGCAGGGACTACGAGCAGTACTTC
TRBJ2-7 . TRBV3-1/TRBV3-2 . CASSQGEVYEQYF TGTGCCAGCAGCCAAGGGGAAGTCTACGAGCAGTACTTC
TRBJ1-2 . TRBV5-6 . CASSRTDLYGYTF TGTGCCAGCTCACGGACGGACCTCTATGGCTACACCTTC
TRBJ1-1 TRBD1 TRBV28 . CASSFSGQGNEAFF TGTGCCAGCAGTTTCTCGGGACAGGGGAATGAAGCTTTCTTT
TRBJ1-6 . TRBV5-6 . CASSPGIVPVLHF TGTGCCAGCAGCCCCGGTATTGTCCCGGTCCTCCACTTT
TRBJ2-3 TRBD2 TRBV27 once CASSLVTSGRADTQYF TGTGCCAGCAGTTTAGTGACTAGCGGGAGGGCAGATACGCAGTATTTT
TRBJ2-2 TRBD2 TRBV11-2 . CASSLPSLSGGAGELFF TGTGCCAGCAGCTTACCCTCTCTGTCGGGAGGGGCCGGGGAGCTGTTTTTT
TRBJ2-1 TRBD2 TRBV9 . CASSDSSGTYNEQFF TGTGCCAGCAGCGACTCTAGCGGAACCTACAATGAGCAGTTCTTC
TRBJ2-5 TRBD2 TRBV7-2 . CASSLVRGGQETQYF TGTGCCAGCAGCTTAGTTCGCGGGGGCCAAGAGACCCAGTACTTC
TRBJ1-4 . TRBV6-5 . CASSPVRTDEKLFF TGTGCCAGCAGTCCCGTCAGGACGGACGAAAAACTGTTTTTT
TRBJ2-1 . TRBV3-1/TRBV3-2 . CASSLNQGRSYNEQFF TGTGCCAGCAGCCTCAACCAGGGGCGCTCCTACAATGAGCAGTTCTTC
TRBJ2-3 . TRBV19 . CASSPQGGSADTQYF TGTGCCAGTAGTCCTCAGGGGGGGAGTGCAGATACGCAGTATTTT
TRBJ1-4 . TRBV19 . CASSIRTGEKLFF TGTGCCAGTAGTATACGTACAGGGGAAAAACTGTTTTTT
TRBJ2-3 . TRBV5-1 . CASSLVQQGFTDTQYF TGCGCCAGCAGCTTGGTGCAGCAGGGCTTCACAGATACGCAGTATTTT
TRBJ1-1 . TRBV6-5 . CASSYSRWQPNTEAFF TGTGCCAGCAGTTACTCTAGGTGGCAGCCGAACACTGAAGCTTTCTTT